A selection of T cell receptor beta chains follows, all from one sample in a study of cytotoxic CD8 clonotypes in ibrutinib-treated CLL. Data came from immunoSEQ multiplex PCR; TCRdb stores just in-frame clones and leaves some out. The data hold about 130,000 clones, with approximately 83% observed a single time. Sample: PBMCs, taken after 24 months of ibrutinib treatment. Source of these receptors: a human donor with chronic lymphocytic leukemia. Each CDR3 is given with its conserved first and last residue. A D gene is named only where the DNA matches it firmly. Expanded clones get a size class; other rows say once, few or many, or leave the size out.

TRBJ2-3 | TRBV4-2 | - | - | TGTGCCAGCAGCCAAAAAGTCGGGGGAATCACAGATACGCAGTATTTT | CASSQKVGGITDTQYF
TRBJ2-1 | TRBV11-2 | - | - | TGTGCCAGCAGTCTACAGGGACCCATACCCAATGAGCAGTTCTTC | CASSLQGPIPNEQFF
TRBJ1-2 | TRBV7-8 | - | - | TGTGCCAGCAGCTTAGCAGATAATAATCCTAACTATGGCTACACCTTC | CASSLADNNPNYGYTF
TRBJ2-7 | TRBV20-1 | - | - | TGCAGTGCCACCCAATCCTACGAGCAGTACTTC | CSATQSYEQYF
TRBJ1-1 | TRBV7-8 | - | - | TGTGCCAGCAGCTTACACGAGAATCCTAGGCGTGGCGGCGTGAACACTGAAGCTTTCTTT | CASSLHENPRRGGVNTEAFF
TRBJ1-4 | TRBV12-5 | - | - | TGTGCTAGTGGGTTTACCTGGCCTTCTAATGAAAAACTGTTTTTT | CASGFTWPSNEKLFF
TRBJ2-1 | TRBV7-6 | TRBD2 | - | TGTGCCAGCAGCTTTCCGGGACTAGCTTACAATGAGCAGTTCTTC | CASSFPGLAYNEQFF
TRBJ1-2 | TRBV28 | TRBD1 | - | TGTGCCAGCAGTTTACAGGACAGGCCCTATGGCTACACCTTC | CASSLQDRPYGYTF
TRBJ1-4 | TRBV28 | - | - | TGTGCCAGCAGTTCTTACCCAGGGGCAGGGAATAATGAAAAACTGTTTTTT | CASSSYPGAGNNEKLFF
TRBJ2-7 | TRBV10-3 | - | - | TGTGCCATCAGTGAGTCGAACAGGCCTCGGGATTCCTCCTACGAGCAGTACTTC | CAISESNRPRDSSYEQYF
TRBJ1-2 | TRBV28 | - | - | TGTGCCAGCAGCCTTACGCTACCTGGCCAATATGGCTACACCTTC | CASSLTLPGQYGYTF
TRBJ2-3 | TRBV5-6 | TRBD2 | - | TGTGCCAGCAGCCCATCCGGACTAGCGGGAGGGCTTTGGACAGATACGCAGTATTTT | CASSPSGLAGGLWTDTQYF
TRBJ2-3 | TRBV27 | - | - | TGTGCCTCGTGGACTTCGAGCACAGATACGCAGTATTTT | CASWTSSTDTQYF
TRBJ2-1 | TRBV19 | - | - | TGTGCCAGTAGTATTTGGGCTAGGCACAATGAGCAGTTCTTC | CASSIWARHNEQFF
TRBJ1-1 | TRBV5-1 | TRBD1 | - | TGCGCCAGCAGCTATCAAACAGGGGGTATCGCTGAAGCTTTCTTT | CASSYQTGGIAEAFF
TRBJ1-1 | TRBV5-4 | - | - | TGTGCCAGCAGCTTCATGGGGGGCACTGAAGCTTTCTTT | CASSFMGGTEAFF
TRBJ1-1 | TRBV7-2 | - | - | TGTGCCAGCAGCTCAGAGGGAAGCCTGGCGGAAGCTTTCTTT | CASSSEGSLAEAFF
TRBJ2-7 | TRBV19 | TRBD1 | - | TGTGCCAGTAGCAGAAGGGGGCACTACGAGCAGTACTTC | CASSRRGHYEQYF
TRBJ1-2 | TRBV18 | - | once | TGTGCCAGCTCACCTTTCCTCGGGGGCGAGGGAAACTATGGCTACACCTTC | CASSPFLGGEGNYGYTF
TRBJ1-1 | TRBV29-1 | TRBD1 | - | TGCAGCGTCGATGGGTTGACAGGGAGGGACACTGAAGCTTTCTTT | CSVDGLTGRDTEAFF
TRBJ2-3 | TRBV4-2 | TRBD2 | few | TGTGCCAGCAGCCAAGGAGCCGGGGGGGCCGATACGCAGTATTTT | CASSQGAGGADTQYF
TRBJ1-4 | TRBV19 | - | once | TGTGCCAGTAGCACTGTCAGCTCAACTAATGAAAAACTGTTTTTT | CASSTVSSTNEKLFF
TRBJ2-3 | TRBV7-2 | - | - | TGTGCCAGCAGCTTACGGTCTGTACCAGATACGCAGTATTTT | CASSLRSVPDTQYF
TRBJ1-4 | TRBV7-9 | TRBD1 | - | TGTGCCAGCAGCGCGACAGGGATCAATGAAAAACTGTTTTTT | CASSATGINEKLFF
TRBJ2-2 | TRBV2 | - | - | TGTGCCACCACAGAGTTTCGGAACACCGGGGAGCTGTTTTTT | CATTEFRNTGELFF
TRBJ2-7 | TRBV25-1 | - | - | TGTGCCAGCAGTGCAGCCGGAGCTTTAACCGAGCAGTACTTC | CASSAAGALTEQYF
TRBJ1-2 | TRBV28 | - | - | TGTGCCGTCAGGATGGGAAGAGGCTATGGCTACACCTTC | CAVRMGRGYGYTF
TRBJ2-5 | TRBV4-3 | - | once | TGCGCCAGCAGCCAACCTGGAGAGACCCAGTACTTC | CASSQPGETQYF
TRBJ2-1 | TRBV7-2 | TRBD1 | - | TGTGCCAGCAGCTTGACAGGGGAGTCCTACAATGAGCAGTTCTTC | CASSLTGESYNEQFF
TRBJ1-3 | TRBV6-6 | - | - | TGTGCCAGCAGTCCCGTGCAAGCTAGCTCTGGAAACACCATATATTTT | CASSPVQASSGNTIYF
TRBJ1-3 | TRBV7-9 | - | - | TGTGCCAGCAGCCCTCGAAGCAGCGTCTCTGGAAACACCATATATTTT | CASSPRSSVSGNTIYF
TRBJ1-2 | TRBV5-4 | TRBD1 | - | TGTGCCAGCAGCAACAGGGGTTTGAACTATGGCTACACCTTC | CASSNRGLNYGYTF
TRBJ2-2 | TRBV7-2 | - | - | TGTGCCAGCAGCTTATGGGGGAACACTGGGGAGCTGTTTTTT | CASSLWGNTGELFF
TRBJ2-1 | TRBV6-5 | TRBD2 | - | TGTGCCAGCAGTCCTTCGGGGGGAAGCAATGAGCAGTTCTTC | CASSPSGGSNEQFF
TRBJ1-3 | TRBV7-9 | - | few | TGTGCCAGCAGCTTTTATCGACGGGAGGCTGGAAACACCATATATTTT | CASSFYRREAGNTIYF
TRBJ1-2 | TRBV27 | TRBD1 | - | TGTGCCAGCAGTGCCAAGACAGGGGATGGCTACACCTTC | CASSAKTGDGYTF
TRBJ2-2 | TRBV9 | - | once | TGTGCCAGCAGCGTAGGGACACTCACCGGGGAGCTGTTTTTT | CASSVGTLTGELFF
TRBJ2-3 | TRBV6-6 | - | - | TGTGCCAGCAGTTCTAGCACAGATACGCAGTATTTT | CASSSSTDTQYF
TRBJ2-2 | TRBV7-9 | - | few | TGTGCCAGCACCCGGCTGGCGGCAGCGAACACCGGGGAGCTGTTTTTT | CASTRLAAANTGELFF
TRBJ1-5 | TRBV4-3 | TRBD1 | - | TGCGCCAGCAGCCAAGAGCCAGGGGGGCGCGGCAATCAGCCCCAGCATTTT | CASSQEPGGRGNQPQHF
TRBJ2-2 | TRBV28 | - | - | TGTGCCAGCAGCCCCCCTCGGACCGTCACCGGGGAGCTGTTTTTT | CASSPPRTVTGELFF
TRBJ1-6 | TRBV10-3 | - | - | TGTGCCATCAGTGAGATGAGTTCACCCCTCCACTTT | CAISEMSSPLHF
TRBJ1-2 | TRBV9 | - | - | TGTGCCAGCAGCGTACGGGTAGAGGTTGGCGGGGGCTACACCTTC | CASSVRVEVGGGYTF
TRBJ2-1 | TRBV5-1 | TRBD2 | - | TGCGCCAGCAGCCCAGGACTAGATAACAATGAGCAGTTCTTC | CASSPGLDNNEQFF
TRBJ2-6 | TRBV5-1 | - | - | TGCGCCAGCAGCTTGATTTCGAGGCGGAGTTTATCCTCTGGGGCCAACGTCCTGACTTTC | CASSLISRRSLSSGANVLTF
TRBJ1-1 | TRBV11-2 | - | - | TGTGCCAGCAGCTTAGTGTGGACACGAAGGAACACTGAAGCTTTCTTT | CASSLVWTRRNTEAFF
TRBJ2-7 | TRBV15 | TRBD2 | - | TGTGCCACCAGCAATCTCCTAGCGGCGGGGCCCTACGAGCAGTACTTC | CATSNLLAAGPYEQYF
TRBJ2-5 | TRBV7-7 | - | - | TGTGCTAGCAGCTTAAGGGGTGGGAGAGTCGAGACCCAGTACTTC | CASSLRGGRVETQYF
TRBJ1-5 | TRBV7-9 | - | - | TGTGCCAGCAGCTTAGCGCTGACCAGGGGCCATCAGCCCCAGCATTTT | CASSLALTRGHQPQHF
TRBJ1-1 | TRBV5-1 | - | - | TGCGCCAGCAGCTTGGCCTTACGAGGGACCACTGAAGCTTTCTTT | CASSLALRGTTEAFF
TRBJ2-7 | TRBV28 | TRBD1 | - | TGTGCCAGCAGATACGGGACAGGGACCTACGAGCAGTACTTC | CASRYGTGTYEQYF
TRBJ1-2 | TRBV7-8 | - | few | TGTGCCAGCAGCACGCAGGGTTATTATGGCTACACCTTC | CASSTQGYYGYTF
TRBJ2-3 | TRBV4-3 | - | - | TGCGCCAGCAGCCTCGGGCCCTTCACAGATACGCAGTATTTT | CASSLGPFTDTQYF
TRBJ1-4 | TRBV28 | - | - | TGTGCCATCTCGAAGGGGATGGGGAGAGAAAAACTGTTTTTT | CAISKGMGREKLFF